Sequencing of this T cell receptor beta chain was carried out in a study of shared clonotypes between healthy human individuals. Overall study context: Each donor had three CD4 naive, three CD4 memory, two CD8 naive and one CD8 memory plate.

Assay used: immunoSEQ multiplex PCR; TCRdb lists only in-frame clones, some missing. In the table there are about 1,800,000 clones, roughly 95% of which are singletons. Worth noting for this clone: Its antigen is not identified.

Trimming removed 3 bases from V and 4 bases from J, with 12 bases in between. Looked up from germline, CDR1 is ENHRY and CDR2 is SYGVKD. The CDR3 loop spans 15 amino acids. Naive CD8 isolation took CD45RO-negative cells positively selected for CCR7 and excluded terminally differentiated effector memory CD45RA+ cells. Study conclusions and caveats: Approximately 5% of naive CD4 clonotypes were shared across several donors. Generation probabilities of non-shared clonotypes were lower (relative to those shared by all four donors).

Source material: naive CD8+ T cells sorted from blood. The clonotype originates from a man aged 18-30 years in good health. The genes are TRBV10-3 and TRBJ2-2; possible D gene TRBD1, 6 bases. Here the CDR3 DNA reads TGTGCCATCAGTGAATCCGGACAGCTCACCGGGGAGCTGTTTTTT. As protein: CAISESGQLTGELFF.